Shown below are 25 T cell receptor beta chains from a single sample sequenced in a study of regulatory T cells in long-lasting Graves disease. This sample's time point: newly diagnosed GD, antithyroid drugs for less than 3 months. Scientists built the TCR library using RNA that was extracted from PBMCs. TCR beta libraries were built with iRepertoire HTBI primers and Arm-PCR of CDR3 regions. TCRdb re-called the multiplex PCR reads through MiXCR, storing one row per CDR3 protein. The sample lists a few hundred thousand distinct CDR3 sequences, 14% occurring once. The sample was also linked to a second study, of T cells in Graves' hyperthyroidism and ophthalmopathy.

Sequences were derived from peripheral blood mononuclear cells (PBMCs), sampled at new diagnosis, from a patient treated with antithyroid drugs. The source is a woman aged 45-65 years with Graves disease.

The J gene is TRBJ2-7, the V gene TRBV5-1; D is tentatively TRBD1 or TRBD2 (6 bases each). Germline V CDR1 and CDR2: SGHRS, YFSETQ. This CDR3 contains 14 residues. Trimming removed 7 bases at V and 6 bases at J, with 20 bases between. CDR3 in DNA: TGCGCCAGCTCCAGGGGCGGGACACCGGGCGAGCAGTACTTC. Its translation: CASSRGGTPGEQYF. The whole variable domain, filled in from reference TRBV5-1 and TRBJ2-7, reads KAGVTQTPRYLIKTRGQQVTLSCSPISGHRSVSWYQQTPGQGLQFLFEYFSETQRNKGNFPGRFSGRQFSNSRSEMNVSTLELGDSALYLCASSRGGTPGEQYFGPGTRLTVT.

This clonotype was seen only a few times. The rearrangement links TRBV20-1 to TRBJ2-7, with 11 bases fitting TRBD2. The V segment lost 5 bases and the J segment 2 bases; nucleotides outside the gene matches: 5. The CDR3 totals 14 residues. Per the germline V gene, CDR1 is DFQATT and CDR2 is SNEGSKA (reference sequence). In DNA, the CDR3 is TGCAGTGCTCAGACTAGCGGGAACACCTACGAGCAGTACTTC. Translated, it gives CSAQTSGNTYEQYF.

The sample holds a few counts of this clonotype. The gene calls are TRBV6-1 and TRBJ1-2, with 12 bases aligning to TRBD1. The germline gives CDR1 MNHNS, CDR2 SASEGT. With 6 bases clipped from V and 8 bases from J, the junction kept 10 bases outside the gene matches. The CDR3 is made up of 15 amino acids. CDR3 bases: TGTGCCAGCAGCCTAGCCGGGACAGGGGGCGAAGGCTACACCTTC. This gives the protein CASSLAGTGGEGYTF.

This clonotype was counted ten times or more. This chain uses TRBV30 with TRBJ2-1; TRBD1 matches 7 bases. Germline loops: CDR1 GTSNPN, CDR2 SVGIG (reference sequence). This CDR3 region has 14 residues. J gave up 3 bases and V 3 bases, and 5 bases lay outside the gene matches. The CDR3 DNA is TGTGCCTGGAGACAGGGGAATTACTACAATGAGCAGTTCTTC. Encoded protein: CAWRQGNYYNEQFF.

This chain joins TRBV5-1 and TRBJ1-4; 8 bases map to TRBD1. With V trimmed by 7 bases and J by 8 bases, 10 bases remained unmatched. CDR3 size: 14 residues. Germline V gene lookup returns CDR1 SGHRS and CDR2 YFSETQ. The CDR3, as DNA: TGCGCCAGCGGCCTCGGACAGGGAGGAGAAAAACTGTTTTTT. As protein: CASGLGQGGEKLFF.

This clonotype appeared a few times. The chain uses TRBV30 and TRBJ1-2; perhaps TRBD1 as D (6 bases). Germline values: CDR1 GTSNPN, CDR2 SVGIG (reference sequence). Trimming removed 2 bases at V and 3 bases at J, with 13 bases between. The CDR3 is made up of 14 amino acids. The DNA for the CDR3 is TGTGCCTGGAGTATCTTGACAGGAGACTATGGCTACACCTTC. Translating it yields CAWSILTGDYGYTF.

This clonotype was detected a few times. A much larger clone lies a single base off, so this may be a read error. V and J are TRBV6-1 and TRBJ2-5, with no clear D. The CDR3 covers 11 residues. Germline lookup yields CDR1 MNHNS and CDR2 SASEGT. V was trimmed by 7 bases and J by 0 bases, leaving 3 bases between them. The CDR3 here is CASTHQETQYF. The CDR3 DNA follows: TGTGCCAGCACCCACCAAGAGACCCAGTACTTC.

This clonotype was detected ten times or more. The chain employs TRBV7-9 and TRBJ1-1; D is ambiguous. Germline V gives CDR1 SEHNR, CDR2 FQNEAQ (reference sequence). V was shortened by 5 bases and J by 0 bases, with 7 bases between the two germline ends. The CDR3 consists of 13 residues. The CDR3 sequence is CASSAKLNTEAFF. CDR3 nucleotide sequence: TGTGCCAGCAGCGCGAAACTGAACACTGAAGCTTTCTTT.

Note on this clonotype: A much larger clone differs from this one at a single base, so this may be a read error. CDR3 DNA: TGTGCCAGCAGCTTGGGGGCTGCAGGGGACATAACAGATACGCAGTATTTT. Its translation: CASSLGAAGDITDTQYF. The chain joins TRBV5-6 to TRBJ2-3; D is perhaps TRBD1 (6 bases). The CDR3 length is 17 residues. Looked up from germline, CDR1 is SGHDT and CDR2 is YYEEEE. V lost 0 bases and J lost 3, with 17 bases in between. The whole variable domain, remainder taken from reference TRBV5-6 and TRBJ2-3, is DAGVTQSPTHLIKTRGQQVTLRCSPKSGHDTVSWYQQALGQGPQFIFQYYEEEERQRGNFPDRFSGHQFPNYSSELNVNALLLGDSALYLCASSLGAAGDITDTQYFGPGTRLTVL.

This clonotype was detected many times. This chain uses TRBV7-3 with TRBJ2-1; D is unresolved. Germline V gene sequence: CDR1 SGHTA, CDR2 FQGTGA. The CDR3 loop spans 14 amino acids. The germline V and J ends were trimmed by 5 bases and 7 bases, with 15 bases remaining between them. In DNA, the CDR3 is TGTGCCAGCAGCCAAGACTCCCATGGAAATGAGCAGTTCTTC. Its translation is CASSQDSHGNEQFF.

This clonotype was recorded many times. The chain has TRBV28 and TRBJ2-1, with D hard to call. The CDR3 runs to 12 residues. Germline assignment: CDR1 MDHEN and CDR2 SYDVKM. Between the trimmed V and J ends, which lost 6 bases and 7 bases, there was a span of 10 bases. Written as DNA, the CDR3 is TGTGCCAGCAGCCTACTGGGGAATGAGCAGTTCTTC. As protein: CASSLLGNEQFF.

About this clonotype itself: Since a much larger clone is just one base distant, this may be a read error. The CDR3 protein is CASSTLSGTGTDTRYF. The DNA of the CDR3 is TGTGCCAGCAGCACCCTCAGCGGGACGGGGACAGATACGCGGTATTTT. The V call is TRBV2, the J call TRBJ2-3; D is tentatively TRBD1 or TRBD2 (7 bases each). Germline CDR1 is SNHLY and CDR2 is FYNNEI. The CDR3 loop spans 16 amino acids.

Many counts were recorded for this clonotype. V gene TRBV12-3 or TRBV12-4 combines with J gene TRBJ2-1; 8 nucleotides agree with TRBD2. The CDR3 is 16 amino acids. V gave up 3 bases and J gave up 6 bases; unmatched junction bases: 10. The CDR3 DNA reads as TGTGCCAGCAGTTTCGGCTCAAGCGGGAGTTCCAATGAGCAGTTCTTC. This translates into CASSFGSSGSSNEQFF.

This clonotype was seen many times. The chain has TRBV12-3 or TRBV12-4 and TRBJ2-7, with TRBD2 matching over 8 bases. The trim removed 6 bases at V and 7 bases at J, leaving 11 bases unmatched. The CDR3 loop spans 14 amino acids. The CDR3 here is CASRYSGAKVEQYF. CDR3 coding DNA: TGTGCCAGCAGATATAGCGGGGCGAAGGTTGAGCAGTACTTC.

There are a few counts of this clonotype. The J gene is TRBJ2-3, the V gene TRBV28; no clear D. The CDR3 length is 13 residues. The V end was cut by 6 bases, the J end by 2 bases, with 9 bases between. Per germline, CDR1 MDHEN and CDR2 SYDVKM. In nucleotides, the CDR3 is TGTGCCAGCAGCGACTGGTTCACAGATACGCAGTATTTT. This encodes CASSDWFTDTQYF.

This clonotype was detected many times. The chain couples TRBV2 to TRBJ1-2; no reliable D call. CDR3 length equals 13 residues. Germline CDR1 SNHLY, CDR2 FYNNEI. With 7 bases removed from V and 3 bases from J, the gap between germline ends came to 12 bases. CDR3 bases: TGTGCCAGCATTAGGGCAGGCTACTATGGCTACACCTTC. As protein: CASIRAGYYGYTF.

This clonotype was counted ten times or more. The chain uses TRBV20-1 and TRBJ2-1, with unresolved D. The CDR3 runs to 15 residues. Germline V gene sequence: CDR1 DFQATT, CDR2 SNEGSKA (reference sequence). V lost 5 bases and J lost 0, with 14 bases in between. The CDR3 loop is CSAYDPWSSYNEQFF. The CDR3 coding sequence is TGCAGTGCTTATGACCCTTGGAGCTCCTACAATGAGCAGTTCTTC.

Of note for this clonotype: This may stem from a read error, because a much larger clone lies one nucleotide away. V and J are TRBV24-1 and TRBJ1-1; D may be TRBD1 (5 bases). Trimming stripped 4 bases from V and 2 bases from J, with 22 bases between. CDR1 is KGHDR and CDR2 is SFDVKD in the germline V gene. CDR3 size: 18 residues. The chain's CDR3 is CATSDPRRVGSVNTEAFF. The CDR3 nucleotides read TGTGCCACCAGTGACCCCCGCAGGGTAGGTTCGGTCAACACTGAAGCTTTCTTT.

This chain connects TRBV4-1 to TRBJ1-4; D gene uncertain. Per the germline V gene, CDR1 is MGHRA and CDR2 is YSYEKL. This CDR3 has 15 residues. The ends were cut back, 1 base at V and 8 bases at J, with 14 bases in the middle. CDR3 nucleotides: TGCGCCAGCAGCCAAGCAGATAATGAAGTAGAAAAACTGTTTTTT. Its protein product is CASSQADNEVEKLFF.

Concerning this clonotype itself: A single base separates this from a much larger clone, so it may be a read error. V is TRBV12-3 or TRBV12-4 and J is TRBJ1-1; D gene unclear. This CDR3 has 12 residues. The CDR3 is CASGLATLEAFF. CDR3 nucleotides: TGTGCCAGCGGTTTGGCGACTCTGGAAGCTTTCTTT.

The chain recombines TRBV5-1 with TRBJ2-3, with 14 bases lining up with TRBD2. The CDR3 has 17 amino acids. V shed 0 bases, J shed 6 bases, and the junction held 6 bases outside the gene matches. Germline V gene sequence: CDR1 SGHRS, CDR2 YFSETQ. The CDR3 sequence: CASSLEGTSGSRDTQYF. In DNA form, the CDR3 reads TGCGCCAGCAGCTTGGAGGGGACTAGCGGGAGTAGGGATACGCAGTATTTT.

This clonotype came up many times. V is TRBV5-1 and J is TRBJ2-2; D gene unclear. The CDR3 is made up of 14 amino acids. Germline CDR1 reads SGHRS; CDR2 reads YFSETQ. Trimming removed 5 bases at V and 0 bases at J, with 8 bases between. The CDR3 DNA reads TGCGCCAGCAGATCGGTCGCGAACACCGGGGAGCTGTTTTTT. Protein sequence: CASRSVANTGELFF.

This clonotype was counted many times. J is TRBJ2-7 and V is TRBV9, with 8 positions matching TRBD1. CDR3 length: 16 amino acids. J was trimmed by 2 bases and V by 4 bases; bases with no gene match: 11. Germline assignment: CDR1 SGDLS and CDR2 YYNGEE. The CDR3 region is CASSPLAGGPTYEQYF. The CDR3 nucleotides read TGTGCCAGCAGCCCACTTGCAGGGGGCCCAACCTACGAGCAGTACTTC.

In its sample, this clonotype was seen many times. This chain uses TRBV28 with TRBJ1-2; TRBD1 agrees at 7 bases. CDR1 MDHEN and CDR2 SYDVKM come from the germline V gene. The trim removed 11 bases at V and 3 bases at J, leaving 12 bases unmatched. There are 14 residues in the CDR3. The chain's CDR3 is CAGATGTEDYGYTF. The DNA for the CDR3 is TGTGCCGGCGCGACCGGGACAGAAGACTATGGCTACACCTTC.

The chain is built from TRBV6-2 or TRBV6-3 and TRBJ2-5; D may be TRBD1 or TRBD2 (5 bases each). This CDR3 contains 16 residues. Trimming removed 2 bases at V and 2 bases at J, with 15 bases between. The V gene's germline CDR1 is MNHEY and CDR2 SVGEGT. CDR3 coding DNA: TGTGCCAGCAGTTACCCGGGACCGCCAAATCAAGAGACCCAGTACTTC. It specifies CASSYPGPPNQETQYF.